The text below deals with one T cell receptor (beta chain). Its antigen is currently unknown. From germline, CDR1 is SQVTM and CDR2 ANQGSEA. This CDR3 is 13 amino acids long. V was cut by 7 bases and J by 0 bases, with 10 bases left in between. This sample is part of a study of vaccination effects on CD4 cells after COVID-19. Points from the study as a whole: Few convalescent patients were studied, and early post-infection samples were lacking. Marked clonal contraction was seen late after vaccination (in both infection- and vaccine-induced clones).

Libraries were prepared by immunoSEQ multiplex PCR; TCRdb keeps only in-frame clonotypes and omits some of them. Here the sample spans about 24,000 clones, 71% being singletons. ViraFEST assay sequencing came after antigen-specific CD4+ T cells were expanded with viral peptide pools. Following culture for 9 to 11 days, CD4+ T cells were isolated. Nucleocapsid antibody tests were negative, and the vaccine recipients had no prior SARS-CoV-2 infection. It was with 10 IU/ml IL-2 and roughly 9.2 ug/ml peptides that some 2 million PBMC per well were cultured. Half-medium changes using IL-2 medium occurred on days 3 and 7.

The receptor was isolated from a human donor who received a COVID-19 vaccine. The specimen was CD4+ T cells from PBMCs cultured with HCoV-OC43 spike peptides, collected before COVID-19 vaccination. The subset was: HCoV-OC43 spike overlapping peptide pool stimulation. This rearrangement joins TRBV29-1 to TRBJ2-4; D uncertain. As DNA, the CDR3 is TGCAGCGCTAACGGGTTAGCCAAAAACATTCAGTACTTC. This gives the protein CSANGLAKNIQYF.